Listed here are 24 T cell receptor beta chains from one sample, sequenced in a study of OX40 agonist ivuxolimab in advanced cancers. The library was generated by the immunoSEQ multiplex PCR assay. Here the immuneACCESS table is served through TCRdb, limited to in-frame sequences with V and J called. Missing clones are a known gap in these copies; in checked studies unresolved V genes cover under half, and the rest lacks a known reason. This sample is represented by 75,000 to 90,000 clones; about 86% of them were singletons. In total, the top ten clones hold around 1.5% of the sample. The material was CD4+ or CD8+ T cells sorted from blood, obtained in a trial of the OX40 agonist ivuxolimab. These receptors were collected from an adult with an advanced solid tumor such as melanoma, head and neck, liver or kidney cancer.

V and J are TRBV18 and TRBJ1-4; no firm D call. The CDR3 is 11 amino acids. V was cut by 8 bases and J by 0 bases, with 1 base left in between. Germline assignment: CDR1 KGHSH and CDR2 LQKENI. CDR3 in DNA: TGTGCCAGCGCAACTAATGAAAAACTGTTTTTT. Translated: CASATNEKLFF.

The chain carries TRBV7-9 and TRBJ2-7; 10 nucleotides agree with TRBD2. CDR3 length equals 15 residues. In germline, CDR1 is SEHNR, CDR2 FQNEAQ (reference sequence). V lost 1 base, J lost 5 bases, and 5 bases stayed unmatched. As DNA, the CDR3 is TGTGCCAGCAGCTTAGTGGGCCTAGCGGGAGACGAGCAGTACTTC. Translated: CASSLVGLAGDEQYF.

The sample holds a few counts of this clone. The chain recombines TRBV5-6 with TRBJ2-7; TRBD1 agrees at 10 bases. CDR3 length: 15 amino acids. Germline lookup yields CDR1 SGHDT and CDR2 YYEEEE. V lost 4 bases and J lost 5; bases outside the gene matches: 9. This CDR3 is CASSMAGTGVHEQYF. Here the CDR3 DNA reads TGTGCCAGCAGCATGGCCGGGACAGGGGTCCACGAGCAGTACTTC. Full variable domain (outside the CDR3, taken from reference TRBV5-6 and TRBJ2-7): DAGVTQSPTHLIKTRGQQVTLRCSPKSGHDTVSWYQQALGQGPQFIFQYYEEEERQRGNFPDRFSGHQFPNYSSELNVNALLLGDSALYLCASSMAGTGVHEQYFGPGTRLTVT.

The rearrangement joins TRBV27 to TRBJ2-3; D possibly uses TRBD1 or TRBD2 (5 bases each). Germline-derived CDR1 and CDR2 are MNHEY and SMNVEV (reference sequence). Deletions cut 5 bases from V and 3 bases from J, with 18 bases between. CDR3 size: 16 residues. This chain's CDR3 is CASSRRLGTDTDTQYF. Written as DNA, the CDR3 is TGTGCCAGCAGTAGGCGCCTCGGGACGGATACAGATACGCAGTATTTT.

This chain joins TRBV4-3 and TRBJ2-2; 9 nucleotides align to TRBD1. This CDR3 is 14 amino acids long. V lost 3 bases to trimming and J lost 6 bases; unmatched junction nucleotides: 2. The germline CDR1 and CDR2 sequences are LGHNA and YSLEER. CDR3 region: CASSHGQGPGELFF. CDR3 nucleotides: TGCGCCAGCAGCCACGGACAGGGGCCCGGGGAGCTGTTTTTT.

The sample holds one count of this clone. The chain joins TRBV7-8 to TRBJ2-5, with D possibly TRBD2 on 5 matching bases. With the DNA end fitting TRBJ2-7 better, the J assignment may be wrong. Germline V gene sequence: CDR1 SGHVS, CDR2 FQNEAQ. This CDR3 is built from 13 residues. The CDR3 sequence is CASSLEADGEQYF. The CDR3 DNA reads TGTGCCAGCAGCCTGGAGGCGGACGGCGAGCAGTACTTC.

V and J are TRBV11-2 and TRBJ1-2; perhaps TRBD1 as D (5 bases). Germline loops: CDR1 SGHAT, CDR2 FQNNGV. V lost 5 bases, J lost 1 base, and 17 bases lay in between. The CDR3 is made up of 16 amino acids. Here the CDR3 DNA reads TGTGCCAGCAGCCCCCGTGGAGGGGTAAATAACTATGGCTACACCTTC. Protein: CASSPRGGVNNYGYTF.

The rearrangement joins TRBV5-3 to TRBJ2-7; D is uncertain. TRBV5-3 is placed among ORFs of uncertain function. This CDR3 region has 13 residues. Trimming removed 8 bases at V and 2 bases at J, with 14 bases between. The CDR3 sequence is CASTLRRTYEQYF. The CDR3 DNA sequence: TGTGCCAGCACCTTGCGGCGAACCTACGAGCAGTACTTC.

The rearrangement joins TRBV5-8 to TRBJ2-1, with D possibly TRBD1 on 6 matching bases. V was pared by 4 bases and J by 0 bases, with 11 bases between. CDR1 and CDR2 (germline): SGHTS, YDEGEE. This CDR3 has 15 residues. The CDR3 DNA is TGTGCCAGCAGCCCCGGACAGCGCTCCTACAATGAGCAGTTCTTC. Amino acids: CASSPGQRSYNEQFF.

The chain joins TRBV6-1 to TRBJ1-6, with D unresolved. Trimming took 3 bases from V and 7 from J, leaving 16 bases between them. Germline V gives CDR1 MNHNS, CDR2 SASEGT. This CDR3 is 16 amino acids long. CDR3 in amino acids: CASSERFSAKNSPLHF. The CDR3 nucleotides read TGTGCCAGCAGTGAGCGTTTCAGCGCTAAGAATTCACCCCTCCACTTT.

The genes are TRBV20-1 and TRBJ1-1, with D uncertain. Trimming cost V 7 bases and J 1 base, with 7 bases left between them. Germline V lookup: CDR1 DFQATT, CDR2 SNEGSKA (reference sequence). The CDR3 length is 11 residues. The CDR3: CSETGNTEAFF. The CDR3 DNA sequence: TGCAGTGAAACGGGGAACACTGAAGCTTTCTTT.

CDR3 nucleotides: TGCGCCAGCAGCTTTAGCACAGATACGCAGTATTTT. Translating it yields CASSFSTDTQYF. This chain joins TRBV5-1 and TRBJ2-3; D remains ambiguous. Trimming pared 2 bases from V and 0 bases from J, leaving 1 base between. CDR1 and CDR2 (germline): SGHRS, YFSETQ. This CDR3 has 12 residues.

The V and J genes are TRBV2 and TRBJ1-5; 9 nucleotides agree with TRBD1. CDR1 and CDR2 (germline): SNHLY, FYNNEI. With V trimmed by 9 bases and J by 5 bases, 11 bases remained unmatched. The CDR3 extends over 15 amino acids. CDR3 sequence reads: CASKFGQGTYQPQHF. The CDR3 DNA is TGTGCCAGTAAGTTCGGACAGGGGACATATCAGCCCCAGCATTTT.

The chain is built from TRBV7-6 and TRBJ2-2; 11 bases map to TRBD2. The J segment lost 0 bases and the V segment lost 5 bases, leaving 2 bases of the junction unmatched. Germline lookup yields CDR1 SGHVS and CDR2 FNYEAQ. The CDR3 runs 16 residues. The CDR3 region has the DNA TGTGCCAGCAGCAGTAGCGGGAGGGCGAACACCGGGGAGCTGTTTTTT. Its protein is CASSSSGRANTGELFF.

This clone was observed once. The rearrangement joins TRBV7-9 to TRBJ2-3; a possible D gene is TRBD2 (5 bases). CDR3 length: 13 residues. Germline values: CDR1 SEHNR, CDR2 FQNEAQ (reference sequence). Trimming took off 0 bases at V and 6 bases at J, with 7 bases between the two ends. Here the CDR3 reads CASSLAGGDTQYF. The CDR3 region has the DNA TGTGCCAGCAGCTTAGCGGGCGGGGATACGCAGTATTTT.

The chain combines TRBV7-2 with TRBJ2-1; 12 bases map to TRBD2. CDR1 and CDR2 from the germline V gene are SGHTA and FQGNSA. The CDR3 runs 15 residues. V gave up 5 bases and J gave up 14 bases; unmatched junction bases: 13. This CDR3 is CASSPWTSGVKSEFF. The CDR3 region has the DNA TGTGCCAGCAGCCCGTGGACTAGCGGGGTAAAATCAGAGTTCTTC.

V is TRBV6-4 and J is TRBJ1-2; perhaps TRBD1 as D (5 bases). The CDR3 is 14 amino acids. The V and J ends lost 0 bases and 4 bases respectively, with 9 bases between them. Germline loops: CDR1 MRHNA, CDR2 SNTAGT. In DNA form, the CDR3 reads TGTGCCAGCAGTGACTCCGGGGGTACCTATGGCTACACCTTC. Its translation: CASSDSGGTYGYTF.

This chain uses TRBV5-4 with TRBJ2-5, with D unresolved. The CDR3 extends over 13 amino acids. Between the trimmed V and J ends, which lost 10 bases and 1 base, there was a span of 14 bases. Germline V lookup: CDR1 SGHNT, CDR2 YYREEE (reference sequence). The CDR3 coding sequence is TGTGCCGTCCGCTCGAGCCTCCAAGAGACCCAGTACTTC. This codes for CAVRSSLQETQYF. Full variable domain (missing parts from reference TRBV5-4 and TRBJ2-5): ETGVTQSPTHLIKTRGQQVTLRCSSQSGHNTVSWYQQALGQGPQFIFQYYREEENGRGNFPPRFSGLQFPNYSSELNVNALELDDSALYLCAVRSSLQETQYFGPGTRLLVL.

CDR3 sequence reads: CASSLESSRSSYNEQFF. CDR3 nucleotides: TGCGCCAGCAGCTTGGAGTCCAGCCGTAGCTCCTACAATGAGCAGTTCTTC. The chain has TRBV5-1 and TRBJ2-1, with D hard to call. Trimming stripped 0 bases from V and 0 bases from J, with 13 bases between. The length of the CDR3 is 17 residues. The germline CDR1 and CDR2 sequences are SGHRS and YFSETQ.

This sequence joins TRBV9 and TRBJ2-7; 7 nucleotides agree with TRBD2. The V gene's germline CDR1 is SGDLS and CDR2 YYNGEE. V dropped 0 bases and J dropped 0; count of bases not matched to a gene: 3. The CDR3 length is 15 residues. CDR3 nucleotide sequence: TGTGCCAGCAGCGTAGTATTAGCGGGCTCCTACGAGCAGTACTTC. Its translation is CASSVVLAGSYEQYF.

This clone showed up just a few times. This chain joins TRBV6-1 and TRBJ1-1; D perhaps matches TRBD1 (6 bases). Per the germline V gene, CDR1 is MNHNS and CDR2 is SASEGT. V dropped 7 bases and J dropped 0 bases, with 9 bases sitting between them. The CDR3 has 13 residues. The CDR3 nucleotides read TGTGCCAGCACGGGGGGCCTGAACACTGAAGCTTTCTTT. It yields the protein CASTGGLNTEAFF.

J is TRBJ2-3 and V is TRBV5-4, with a weak D call TRBD2 (6 bases). This CDR3 is 15 amino acids long. V was clipped by 5 bases and J by 1 base, with 14 bases between them. CDR1 SGHNT and CDR2 YYREEE come from the germline V gene (reference sequence). The CDR3 spells CASRIGDFGTDTQYF. The CDR3 DNA is TGTGCCAGCAGGATTGGGGACTTCGGCACAGATACGCAGTATTTT.

The V call is TRBV6-5, the J call TRBJ1-1; no clear D gene. Germline lookup yields CDR1 MNHEY and CDR2 SVGAGI. The ends were cut back, 0 bases at V and 4 bases at J, with 9 bases in the middle. There are 14 residues in the CDR3. The CDR3 spells CASSYSRVGTEAFF. DNA for the CDR3: TGTGCCAGCAGTTACTCGCGGGTTGGCACTGAAGCTTTCTTT.

This clone was recorded a few times. CDR3 protein: CASSLVPWGTDTQYF. CDR3 DNA sequence: TGTGCCAGCAGCTTAGTCCCCTGGGGCACAGATACGCAGTATTTT. This chain uses TRBV7-2 with TRBJ2-3, with D uncertain. This CDR3 is built from 15 residues. The germline V gene encodes CDR1 SGHTA and CDR2 FQGNSA. Trimming took 1 base from V and 1 from J, leaving 9 bases between them.